Listed below are T cell receptor beta chains from one sample, sequenced in a study of STAT3 mutations in large granular lymphocyte leukemia. Only in-frame clones appear in the TCRdb table, and some are missing; sequencing was by immunoSEQ multiplex PCR. The profile shows nearly 25,000 clones, roughly 93% of them singletons. Sequenced input: peripheral blood mononuclear cells. All receptors derive from a man aged 40-49 years with T-cell large granular lymphocyte leukemia. Some clones in this sample may be carry-over from other donors' samples. The CDR3 runs from the conserved cysteine through the conserved F or W. The order of the fields is J gene, V gene, clone size, D gene, CDR3 protein, CDR3 DNA. The D gene is left open where the match is weak. Size values are once, few and many counts, or a class for expanded clones, and some rows have none.

j_gene: TRBJ2-5
v_gene: TRBV18
abundance: once
d_gene: .
CDR3aa: CASSPGETQYF
CDR3nt: TGTGCCAGCTCACCAGGAGAGACCCAGTACTTC

j_gene: TRBJ1-6
v_gene: TRBV18
abundance: .
d_gene: TRBD1
CDR3aa: CASSNTGGSNSPLHF
CDR3nt: TGTGCCAGCTCAAATACAGGGGGCAGTAATTCACCCCTCCACTTT

j_gene: TRBJ1-2
v_gene: TRBV5-4
abundance: .
d_gene: TRBD1
CDR3aa: CASSRTGANYGYTF
CDR3nt: TGTGCCAGCAGCCGGACAGGGGCCAACTATGGCTACACCTTC

j_gene: TRBJ2-3
v_gene: TRBV28
abundance: .
d_gene: .
CDR3aa: CASGLQADTQYF
CDR3nt: TGTGCCAGCGGCCTCCAAGCAGATACGCAGTATTTT

j_gene: TRBJ2-5
v_gene: TRBV10-2
abundance: .
d_gene: .
CDR3aa: CASTSTGQNQETQYF
CDR3nt: TGCGCCAGCACGTCAACTGGACAGAACCAAGAGACCCAGTACTTC

j_gene: TRBJ2-1
v_gene: TRBV7-2
abundance: .
d_gene: TRBD2
CDR3aa: CASSLRKASGPLDNEQFF
CDR3nt: TGTGCCAGCAGCTTACGGAAAGCTAGCGGCCCCTTGGACAATGAGCAGTTCTTC

j_gene: TRBJ1-2
v_gene: TRBV18
abundance: .
d_gene: .
CDR3aa: CASSKSGLNYGYTF
CDR3nt: TGTGCCAGCTCGAAATCAGGGCTCAACTATGGCTACACCTTC

j_gene: TRBJ1-1
v_gene: TRBV9
abundance: .
d_gene: .
CDR3aa: CASSAGMSTEAFF
CDR3nt: TGTGCCAGCAGCGCCGGCATGAGCACTGAAGCTTTCTTT

j_gene: TRBJ2-6
v_gene: TRBV7-7
abundance: .
d_gene: TRBD1
CDR3aa: CASSFSPGTGNSGANVLTF
CDR3nt: TGTGCCAGCAGCTTTTCGCCCGGGACAGGGAACTCTGGGGCCAACGTCCTGACTTTC

j_gene: TRBJ2-5
v_gene: TRBV6-5
abundance: .
d_gene: .
CDR3aa: CASSLWQGQETQYF
CDR3nt: TGTGCCAGCAGCCTTTGGCAGGGTCAAGAGACCCAGTACTTC

j_gene: TRBJ2-3
v_gene: TRBV5-6
abundance: .
d_gene: .
CDR3aa: CASSLGGYSSTDTQYF
CDR3nt: TGTGCCAGCAGCTTGGGCGGTTACTCTAGCACAGATACGCAGTATTTT

j_gene: TRBJ1-1
v_gene: TRBV18
abundance: .
d_gene: .
CDR3aa: CASSPLSSGRDTEAFF
CDR3nt: TGTGCCAGCTCACCACTCTCTTCTGGGAGGGACACTGAAGCTTTCTTT

j_gene: TRBJ2-3
v_gene: TRBV6-4
abundance: .
d_gene: TRBD1
CDR3aa: CASSPGQVRTDTQYF
CDR3nt: TGTGCCAGCAGTCCAGGACAGGTCCGCACAGATACGCAGTATTTT

j_gene: TRBJ2-5
v_gene: TRBV5-4
abundance: .
d_gene: .
CDR3aa: CASSLVNQETQYF
CDR3nt: TGTGCCAGCAGCTTGGTTAATCAAGAGACCCAGTACTTC

j_gene: TRBJ1-2
v_gene: TRBV18
abundance: .
d_gene: TRBD1
CDR3aa: CASSPLRTGAQFDYGYTF
CDR3nt: TGTGCCAGCTCACCACTTAGGACAGGGGCGCAATTTGACTATGGCTACACCTTC

j_gene: TRBJ1-2
v_gene: TRBV29-1
abundance: .
d_gene: .
CDR3aa: CSVEGGGHYGYTF
CDR3nt: TGCAGCGTTGAAGGGGGGGGACACTATGGCTACACCTTC

j_gene: TRBJ1-2
v_gene: TRBV11-2
abundance: .
d_gene: TRBD1
CDR3aa: CASSTLRDRGLINYGYTF
CDR3nt: TGTGCCAGCAGTACCCTTCGGGACAGGGGTTTGATCAACTATGGCTACACCTTC

j_gene: TRBJ2-7
v_gene: TRBV28
abundance: .
d_gene: .
CDR3aa: CASSSTSERYEQYF
CDR3nt: TGTGCCAGCAGTTCAACGTCCGAACGGTACGAGCAGTACTTC

j_gene: TRBJ1-6
v_gene: TRBV19
abundance: .
d_gene: TRBD1
CDR3aa: CASSLGTGPNSPLHF
CDR3nt: TGTGCCAGTAGTCTCGGGACAGGACCTAATTCACCCCTCCACTTT

j_gene: TRBJ2-2
v_gene: TRBV28
abundance: .
d_gene: .
CDR3aa: CASSWTGELFF
CDR3nt: TGTGCCAGCTCATGGACCGGGGAGCTGTTTTTT

j_gene: TRBJ2-2
v_gene: TRBV25-1
abundance: .
d_gene: TRBD2
CDR3aa: CASRPPGGGGTGELFF
CDR3nt: TGTGCCAGCAGGCCCCCGGGCGGGGGTGGTACCGGGGAGCTGTTTTTT

j_gene: TRBJ2-3
v_gene: TRBV6-5
abundance: .
d_gene: .
CDR3aa: CASSYSGQDTDTQYF
CDR3nt: TGTGCCAGCAGTTACTCGGGACAAGACACAGATACGCAGTATTTT

j_gene: TRBJ2-7
v_gene: TRBV5-4
abundance: .
d_gene: .
CDR3aa: CASSLSEGRRSYEQYF
CDR3nt: TGTGCCAGCAGCTTGTCGGAGGGAAGGAGATCCTACGAGCAGTACTTC

j_gene: TRBJ1-4
v_gene: TRBV7-2
abundance: .
d_gene: .
CDR3aa: CASSLSGITNEKLFF
CDR3nt: TGTGCCAGCAGCTTATCCGGGATAACTAATGAAAAACTGTTTTTT

j_gene: TRBJ2-7
v_gene: TRBV7-2
abundance: few
d_gene: .
CDR3aa: CASSLQQSYEQYF
CDR3nt: TGTGCCAGCAGCTTACAACAGTCATACGAGCAGTACTTC

j_gene: TRBJ2-7
v_gene: TRBV7-2
abundance: .
d_gene: .
CDR3aa: CASSFTGSDYEQYF
CDR3nt: TGTGCCAGCAGCTTTACAGGGAGCGACTACGAGCAGTACTTC

j_gene: TRBJ2-7
v_gene: TRBV9
abundance: .
d_gene: TRBD2
CDR3aa: CASSASGGGDYEQYF
CDR3nt: TGTGCCAGCAGCGCGTCCGGGGGAGGGGACTACGAGCAGTACTTC

j_gene: TRBJ2-1
v_gene: TRBV18
abundance: .
d_gene: TRBD1
CDR3aa: CASSPPGQGNNEQFF
CDR3nt: TGTGCCAGCTCACCCCCCGGACAGGGGAACAATGAGCAGTTCTTC

j_gene: TRBJ2-7
v_gene: TRBV27
abundance: once
d_gene: TRBD1
CDR3aa: CATSPGQVLNEQYF
CDR3nt: TGTGCCACTTCGCCGGGACAGGTTCTGAACGAGCAGTACTTC

j_gene: TRBJ1-1
v_gene: TRBV19
abundance: .
d_gene: TRBD1
CDR3aa: CASSEGADTEAFF
CDR3nt: TGTGCCAGTAGTGAGGGGGCGGACACTGAAGCTTTCTTT

j_gene: TRBJ1-1
v_gene: TRBV29-1
abundance: .
d_gene: .
CDR3aa: CSVEVRSLKNTEAFF
CDR3nt: TGCAGCGTTGAAGTTCGGTCACTCAAGAACACTGAAGCTTTCTTT

j_gene: TRBJ1-6
v_gene: TRBV30
abundance: .
d_gene: TRBD1
CDR3aa: CASYGTGKSPLHF
CDR3nt: TGTGCCAGCTACGGGACAGGGAAATCACCCCTCCACTTT

j_gene: TRBJ1-1
v_gene: TRBV13
abundance: .
d_gene: .
CDR3aa: CASSFKRMGMNTEAFF
CDR3nt: TGTGCCAGCAGCTTTAAAAGGATGGGCATGAATACTGAAGCTTTCTTT

j_gene: TRBJ2-6
v_gene: TRBV7-7
abundance: .
d_gene: .
CDR3aa: CASSVRAPQSRANVLTF
CDR3nt: TGTGCCAGCAGCGTGAGAGCGCCACAAAGTCGGGCCAACGTCCTGACTTTC

j_gene: TRBJ1-2
v_gene: TRBV10-3
abundance: .
d_gene: TRBD1
CDR3aa: CAISGLGQGLYTF
CDR3nt: TGTGCCATCAGTGGTTTGGGACAGGGACTCTACACCTTC

j_gene: TRBJ1-1
v_gene: TRBV6-5
abundance: .
d_gene: TRBD1
CDR3aa: CASSQGTGGPEAFF
CDR3nt: TGTGCCAGCAGTCAGGGGACAGGGGGCCCTGAAGCTTTCTTT

j_gene: TRBJ2-3
v_gene: TRBV11-2
abundance: .
d_gene: .
CDR3aa: CASSLGGFGGTDTQYF
CDR3nt: TGTGCCAGCAGCTTAGGTGGGTTCGGGGGCACAGATACGCAGTATTTT

j_gene: TRBJ2-3
v_gene: TRBV6-5
abundance: .
d_gene: .
CDR3aa: CASSSTADTQYF
CDR3nt: TGTGCCAGCAGTTCGACCGCAGATACGCAGTATTTT

j_gene: TRBJ2-7
v_gene: TRBV28
abundance: .
d_gene: .
CDR3aa: CASSPPPKYEQYF
CDR3nt: TGTGCCAGCAGTCCGCCTCCCAAGTACGAGCAGTACTTC

j_gene: TRBJ2-1
v_gene: TRBV5-1
abundance: .
d_gene: TRBD2
CDR3aa: CASSPDGGVGEQFF
CDR3nt: TGCGCCAGCAGCCCCGACGGGGGGGTGGGTGAGCAGTTCTTC

j_gene: TRBJ1-2
v_gene: TRBV19
abundance: .
d_gene: TRBD1
CDR3aa: CASNFRGLYGYTF
CDR3nt: TGTGCCAGTAACTTCAGGGGGCTCTATGGCTACACCTTC

j_gene: TRBJ2-2
v_gene: TRBV5-1
abundance: once
d_gene: TRBD1
CDR3aa: CASSPGQGVGELFF
CDR3nt: TGCGCCAGCAGCCCGGGACAGGGAGTTGGGGAGCTGTTTTTT

j_gene: TRBJ1-2
v_gene: TRBV5-6
abundance: .
d_gene: .
CDR3aa: CASSLNTGYTF
CDR3nt: TGTGCCAGCAGCTTGAATACGGGCTACACCTTC